This T cell receptor (beta chain) was identified in a study of blood T cell repertoires in COVID-19. Recruits, aged roughly 18 to 95 years, lived in some 25 US areas. The authors' processing: Estimated nucleated cell counts came from reference gene primer amplification. Sequencing was performed with immunoSEQ multiplex PCR; in TCRdb, only in-frame clones are kept and a portion is missing. Clonal size and the V and J genes are those of that table, whereas D and trimming came from the DNA. The repertoire holds over 200,000 clones, 70% to 90% seen once, with around a sixth in the top ten. CDR3 size: 13 residues. Trimming shortened V by 1 base and J by 5 bases, and 8 bases separated the two germline ends.

Sequenced material: PBMCs or T cells enriched from blood (not recorded which). This sequence joins TRBV12-3 or TRBV12-4 and TRBJ2-5, with D maybe TRBD2 (6 bases). The receptor comes from a man younger than 35 who had recovered from COVID-19. DNA for the CDR3: TGTGCCAGCAGTTTAGTCAGCGGGGAGACCCAGTACTTC. Translated, it gives CASSLVSGETQYF.